This T cell receptor beta chain was documented in a study of blood T cell repertoires in COVID-19. This table comes from immunoSEQ multiplex PCR, and its TCRdb copy is limited to in-frame clones, with some not included. The data contain roughly 150,000 clones, just under 85% of them singletons. V was clipped by 4 bases and J by 1 base, with 17 bases between them. This CDR3 is built from 16 residues. Germline V gives CDR1 SGHTS, CDR2 YDEGEE. The V and J genes are TRBV5-8 and TRBJ1-1; TRBD1 might be the D (6 bases). This TCR was sampled from a woman of 80 years or more with COVID-19, enrolled during active disease. Sequenced: peripheral blood. The CDR3 loop reads CASSTGWGRGNTEAFF. For the CDR3, the DNA is TGTGCCAGCAGCACCGGGTGGGGGCGCGGGAACACTGAAGCTTTCTTT.